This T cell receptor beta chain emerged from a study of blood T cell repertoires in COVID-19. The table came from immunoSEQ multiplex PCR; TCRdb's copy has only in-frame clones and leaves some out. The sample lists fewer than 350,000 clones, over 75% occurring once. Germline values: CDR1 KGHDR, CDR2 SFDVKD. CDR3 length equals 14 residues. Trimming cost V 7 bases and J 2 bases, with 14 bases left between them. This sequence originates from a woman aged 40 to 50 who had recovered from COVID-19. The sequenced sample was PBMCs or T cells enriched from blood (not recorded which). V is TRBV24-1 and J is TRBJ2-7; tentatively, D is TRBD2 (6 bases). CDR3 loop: CATSRGLQPYEQYF. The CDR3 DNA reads TGTGCCACCAGCCGGGGACTTCAACCCTACGAGCAGTACTTC.